Listed here are 8 T cell receptor beta chains from one sample, sequenced in a study of T cells in Graves' hyperthyroidism and ophthalmopathy. Amplification of TCR beta CDR3 regions used RNA as the template. TCR CDR3 underwent first-round RT-PCR with the HTBI primer set. TCRdb re-called the multiplex PCR reads with MiXCR, one entry per CDR3 protein. The data hold under 400,000 distinct CDR3 sequences, with roughly 20% observed a single time. The material sequenced was blood. The source is a woman aged 45-65 years with Graves' hyperthyroidism.

This clonotype showed up many times. The rearrangement joins TRBV3-1 to TRBJ1-1, with a tentative D call TRBD1 (6 bases). V lost 1 base and J lost 2, with 17 bases in between. The CDR3 runs 17 residues. Germline CDR1 and CDR2: LGHDT and YNNKEL (reference sequence). This CDR3 is CASSQGWVTGSNTEAFF. The CDR3, as DNA: TGTGCCAGCAGCCAAGGATGGGTGACAGGCTCCAACACTGAAGCTTTCTTT.

This clonotype was counted only a few times. This chain joins TRBV18 and TRBJ2-7, with D perhaps given as TRBD1 or TRBD2 (6 bases each). The CDR3 has 14 residues. Germline assignment: CDR1 KGHSH and CDR2 LQKENI. V was pared by 3 bases and J by 2 bases, with 11 bases between. The CDR3 protein is CASSPRGDPYEQYF. The CDR3 bases are TGTGCCAGCTCACCTAGGGGGGACCCCTACGAGCAGTACTTC.

This chain joins TRBV24-1 and TRBJ2-1, with D possibly matching TRBD1 (6 bases). The CDR3 contains 18 residues. Trimming took off 5 bases at V and 0 bases at J, with 19 bases between the two ends. The germline gives CDR1 KGHDR, CDR2 SFDVKD. The DNA of the CDR3 is TGTGCCACCAGTGGGCCGGGACAACAAAAACGCTCCTACAATGAGCAGTTCTTC. Translating it yields CATSGPGQQKRSYNEQFF.

This clonotype has a count of ten or more. The chain has TRBV5-1 and TRBJ1-1; 11 bases line up with TRBD1. The germline V gene has CDR1 SGHRS and CDR2 YFSETQ. This CDR3 has 15 residues. V shed 3 bases, J shed 2 bases, and the junction held 3 bases outside the gene matches. The CDR3 sequence is CASSSGTGGNTEAFF. CDR3 bases: TGCGCCAGCAGCTCGGGGACAGGGGGAAACACTGAAGCTTTCTTT.

In this sample, this clonotype turned up a few times. The chain couples TRBV28 to TRBJ1-6; D is perhaps TRBD1 (6 bases). The germline V and J ends were trimmed by 10 bases and 9 bases, with 19 bases remaining between them. Germline lookup yields CDR1 MDHEN and CDR2 SYDVKM. This CDR3 contains 14 residues. CDR3 sequence (DNA): TGTGCCACCGCGGCGTACAGGGTCAGTTCACCCCTCCACTTT. Translation: CATAAYRVSSPLHF.

The J gene is TRBJ1-5, the V gene TRBV5-5, with D possibly being TRBD1 (5 bases). This CDR3 contains 15 residues. The V end was cut by 1 base, the J end by 2 bases, with 10 bases between. CDR1 is SGHKS and CDR2 is YYEKEE in the germline V gene (reference sequence). The CDR3 DNA sequence: TGTGCCAGCAGCTTGCGGGGGACCGGCAATCAGCCCCAGCATTTT. Amino acid sequence: CASSLRGTGNQPQHF.

There are many counts of this clonotype. The gene calls are TRBV20-1 and TRBJ1-5; a weak D match, TRBD1 (6 bases). This CDR3 contains 16 residues. Trimming cost V 1 base and J 6 bases, with 19 bases left between them. The germline CDR1 and CDR2 sequences are DFQATT and SNEGSKA (reference sequence). The DNA for the CDR3 is TGCAGTGCTAGAGCTGGGGGCCCCCGTCTGGGTCAGCCCCAGCATTTT. Encoded protein: CSARAGGPRLGQPQHF.

Ten or more counts support this clonotype. The chain is built from TRBV6-1 and TRBJ2-1; 11 bases align to TRBD2. The CDR3 contains 15 residues. V shed 5 bases, J shed 4 bases, and the junction held 4 bases outside the gene matches. Germline CDR1 is MNHNS and CDR2 is SASEGT. The CDR3 is CASSKLAGAYNEQFF. The DNA for the CDR3 is TGTGCCAGCAGTAAACTAGCGGGAGCGTACAATGAGCAGTTCTTC.